This TCR beta chain was identified during a study of CD8 T cell repertoires and HIV-1 epitope variants. TCR beta CDR3 was sequenced at survey depth on immunoSEQ. Sequencing used immunoSEQ multiplex PCR; TCRdb keeps in-frame clones, though not all of them. This sample has 4,500 to 6,500 clones, with about 60% found just once. The CDR3 totals 13 residues. By its share, this clone is medium-sized (0.01 to 0.1%). Its specificity is unknown. The V and J genes are TRBV1 and TRBJ2-7; the table's D call, TRBD2, was not checked against the DNA. TRBV1 is a recognized pseudogene. This TCR was recovered from a male donor with HIV. The sequenced sample was cultured CD8+ T cells derived from PBMCs. CDR3 coding DNA: TGCACCAGCAGCCATTCTCTGCGGTACGAGCAGTACTTC. It translates to CTSSHSLRYEQYF.